This T cell receptor beta chain was found in a study of CD8 T cells in ankylosing spondylitis. Study-wide results and caveats: Blood from ankylosing spondylitis patients appeared to carry a characteristic roughly eight-variant TCR beta motif.

This clonotype was seen more than once but under ten times. What it binds is unknown. Trimming cost V 3 bases and J 0 bases, with 11 bases left between them. This CDR3 contains 15 residues. CDR1 is SGHAT, CDR2 FQNNGV, per germline. TCRdb reanalysed the 5' RACE reads using MiXCR and keeps one entry per CDR3 protein. Of roughly 700,000 distinct CDR3 sequences in the sample, 19% are singletons; the top ten hold under 20%. Sequenced material: blood, either unsorted or a sorted T cell fraction (not recorded which). The source is a male donor with ankylosing spondylitis. The rearrangement joins TRBV11-2 to TRBJ2-5; possibly TRBD1 for D (5 bases). CDR3 DNA: TGTGCCAGCAGCTTTCGAAGGGGCCACCAAGAGACCCAGTACTTC. It yields the protein CASSFRRGHQETQYF.